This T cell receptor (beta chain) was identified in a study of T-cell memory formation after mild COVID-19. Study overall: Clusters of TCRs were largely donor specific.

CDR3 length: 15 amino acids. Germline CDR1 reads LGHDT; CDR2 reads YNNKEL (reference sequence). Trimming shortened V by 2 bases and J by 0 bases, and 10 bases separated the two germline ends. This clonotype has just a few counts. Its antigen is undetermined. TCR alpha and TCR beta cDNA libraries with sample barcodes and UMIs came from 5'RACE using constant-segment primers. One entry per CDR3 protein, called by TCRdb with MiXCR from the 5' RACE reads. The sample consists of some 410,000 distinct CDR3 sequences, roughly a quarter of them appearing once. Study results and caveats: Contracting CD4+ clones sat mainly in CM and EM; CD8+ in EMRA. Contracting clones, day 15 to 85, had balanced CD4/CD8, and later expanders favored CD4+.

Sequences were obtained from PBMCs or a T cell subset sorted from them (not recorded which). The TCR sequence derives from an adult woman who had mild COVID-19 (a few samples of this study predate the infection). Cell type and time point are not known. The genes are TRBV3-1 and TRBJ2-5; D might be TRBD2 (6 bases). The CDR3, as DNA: TGTGCCAGCAGCCAACCGCGGGGCAACCAAGAGACCCAGTACTTC. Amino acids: CASSQPRGNQETQYF.